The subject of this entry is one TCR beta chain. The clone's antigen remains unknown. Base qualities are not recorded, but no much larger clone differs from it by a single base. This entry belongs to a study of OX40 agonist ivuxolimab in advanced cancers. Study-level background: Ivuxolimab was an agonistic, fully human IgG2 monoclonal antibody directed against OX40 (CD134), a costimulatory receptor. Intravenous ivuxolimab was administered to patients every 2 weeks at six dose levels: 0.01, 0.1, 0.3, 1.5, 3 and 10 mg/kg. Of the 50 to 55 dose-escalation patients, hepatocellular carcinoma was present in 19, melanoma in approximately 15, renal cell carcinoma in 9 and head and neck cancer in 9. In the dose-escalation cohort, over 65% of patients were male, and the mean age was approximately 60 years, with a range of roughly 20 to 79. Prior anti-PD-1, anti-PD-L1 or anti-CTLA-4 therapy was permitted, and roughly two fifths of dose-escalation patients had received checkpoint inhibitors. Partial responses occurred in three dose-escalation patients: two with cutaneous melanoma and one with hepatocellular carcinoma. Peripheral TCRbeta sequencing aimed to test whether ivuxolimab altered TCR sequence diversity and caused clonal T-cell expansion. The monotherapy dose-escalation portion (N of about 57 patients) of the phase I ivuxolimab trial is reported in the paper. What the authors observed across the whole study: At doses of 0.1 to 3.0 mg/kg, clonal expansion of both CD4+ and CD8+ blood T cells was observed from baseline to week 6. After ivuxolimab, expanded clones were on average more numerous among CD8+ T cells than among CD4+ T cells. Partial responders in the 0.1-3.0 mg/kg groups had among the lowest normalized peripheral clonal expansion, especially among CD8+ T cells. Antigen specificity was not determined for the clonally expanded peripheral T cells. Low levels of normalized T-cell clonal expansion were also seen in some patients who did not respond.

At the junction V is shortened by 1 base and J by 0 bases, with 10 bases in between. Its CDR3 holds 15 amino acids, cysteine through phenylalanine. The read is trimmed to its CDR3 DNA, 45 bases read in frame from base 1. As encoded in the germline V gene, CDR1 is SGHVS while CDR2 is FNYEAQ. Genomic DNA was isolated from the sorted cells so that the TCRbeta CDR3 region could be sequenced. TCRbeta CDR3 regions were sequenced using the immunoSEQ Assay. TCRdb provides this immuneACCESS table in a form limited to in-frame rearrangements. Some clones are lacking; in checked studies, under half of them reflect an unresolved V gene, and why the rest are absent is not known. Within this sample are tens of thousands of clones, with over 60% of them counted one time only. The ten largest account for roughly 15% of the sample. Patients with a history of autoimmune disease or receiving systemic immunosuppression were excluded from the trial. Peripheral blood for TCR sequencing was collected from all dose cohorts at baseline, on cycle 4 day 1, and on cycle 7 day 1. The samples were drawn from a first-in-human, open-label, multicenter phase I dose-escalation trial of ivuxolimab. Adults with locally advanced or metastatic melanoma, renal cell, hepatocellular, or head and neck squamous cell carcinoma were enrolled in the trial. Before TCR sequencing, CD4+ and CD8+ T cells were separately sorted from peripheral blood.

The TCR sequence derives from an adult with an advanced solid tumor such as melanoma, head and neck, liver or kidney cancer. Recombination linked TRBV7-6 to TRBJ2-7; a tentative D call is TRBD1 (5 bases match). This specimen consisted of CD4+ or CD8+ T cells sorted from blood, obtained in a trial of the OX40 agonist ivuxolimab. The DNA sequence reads TGTGCCAGCAGCTTAGAAGGGGCCTTCTCCTACGAGCAGTACTTC. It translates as CASSLEGAFSYEQYF. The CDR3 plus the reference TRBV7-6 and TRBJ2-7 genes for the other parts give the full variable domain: GAGVSQSPRYKVTKRGQDVALRCDPISGHVSLYWYRQALGQGPEFLTYFNYEAQQDKSGLPNDRFSAERPEGSISTLTIQRTEQRDSAMYRCASSLEGAFSYEQYFGPGTRLTVT.